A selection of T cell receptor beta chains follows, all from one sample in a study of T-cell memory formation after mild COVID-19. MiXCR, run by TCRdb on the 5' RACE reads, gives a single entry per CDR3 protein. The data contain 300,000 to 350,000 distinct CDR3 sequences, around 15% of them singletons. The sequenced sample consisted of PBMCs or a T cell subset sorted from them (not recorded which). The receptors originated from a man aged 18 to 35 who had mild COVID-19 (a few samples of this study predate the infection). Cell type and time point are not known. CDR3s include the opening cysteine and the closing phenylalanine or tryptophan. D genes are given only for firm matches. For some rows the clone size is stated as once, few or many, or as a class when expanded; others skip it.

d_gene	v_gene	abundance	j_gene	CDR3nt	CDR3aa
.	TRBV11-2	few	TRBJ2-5	TGTGCCAGCAGCCCTTACACCCGGACACTTACCATAGAGACCCAGTACTTC	CASSPYTRTLTIETQYF
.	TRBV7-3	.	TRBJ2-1	TGTGCCAGCAGCTCCACCGGGACACTCTACAATGAGCAGTTCTTC	CASSSTGTLYNEQFF
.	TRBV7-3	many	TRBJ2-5	TGTGCCAGCAGCGTAGATATAAGAGAGACCCAGTACTTC	CASSVDIRETQYF
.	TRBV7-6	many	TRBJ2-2	TGTGCCAGCAGCCCCCGTGGGGCCGGGGAGCTGTTTTTT	CASSPRGAGELFF
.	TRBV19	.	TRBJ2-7	TGTGCCAGTAGTATGTCTTCCGGGGGACCCTACGAGCAGTACTTC	CASSMSSGGPYEQYF
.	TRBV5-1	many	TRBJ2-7	TGCGCCAGCAGCTTACCCTCCTACGAGCAGTACTTC	CASSLPSYEQYF
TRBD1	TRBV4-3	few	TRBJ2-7	TGCGCCAGCAGCCAAAGGGCCCAGGGGGCCGCCTACGAGCAGTACTTC	CASSQRAQGAAYEQYF
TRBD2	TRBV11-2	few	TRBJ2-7	TGTGCCAGCCGTAGCGGGGGGAGCTCCTACGAGCAGTACTTC	CASRSGGSSYEQYF
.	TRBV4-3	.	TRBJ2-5	TGCGCCAGCAGCCAAGATGTCGCCCGGGAGACCCAGTACTTC	CASSQDVARETQYF
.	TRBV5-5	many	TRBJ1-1	TGTGCCAGCAGCTTGGGACGAATACCAGAAAAGGAAGCTTTCTTT	CASSLGRIPEKEAFF
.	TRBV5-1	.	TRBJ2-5	TGCGCCAGCAACGAACAGAACCAAGAGACCCAGTACTTC	CASNEQNQETQYF
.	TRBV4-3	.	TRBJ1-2	TGCGCCAGCAGCCAACTGCCCGGGGGTGGCTACACCTTC	CASSQLPGGGYTF
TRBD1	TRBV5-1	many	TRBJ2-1	TGCGCCAGCAGCGAGGGACAGGGTGAGGATGAGCAGTTCTTC	CASSEGQGEDEQFF
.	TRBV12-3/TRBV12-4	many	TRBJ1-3	TGTGCCAGCACGACGGGCTGGGGGATGAGAAACACCATATATTTT	CASTTGWGMRNTIYF
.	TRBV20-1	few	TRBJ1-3	TGCAGTGCTTGGGGAGGGGCGCCTGGAAACACCATATATTTT	CSAWGGAPGNTIYF
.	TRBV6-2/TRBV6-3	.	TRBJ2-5	TGTGCCAGCAGTTACGCAGGGGTTGAGACCCAGTACTTC	CASSYAGVETQYF
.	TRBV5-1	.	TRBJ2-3	TGCGCCAGCAGATCCTTGGGGTCCGGCACAGATACGCAGTATTTT	CASRSLGSGTDTQYF
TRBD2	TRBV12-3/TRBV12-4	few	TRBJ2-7	TGTGCCAGCAGAGATGGACTAGCGGGGGGGGACGAGCAGTACTTC	CASRDGLAGGDEQYF
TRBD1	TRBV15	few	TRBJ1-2	TGTGCCACCAGCAGAGACAGGGGGCTTGGCTATGGCTACACCTTC	CATSRDRGLGYGYTF
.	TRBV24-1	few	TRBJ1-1	TGTGCCACCAGGACTCAAGGGGGAACTGAAGCTTTCTTT	CATRTQGGTEAFF
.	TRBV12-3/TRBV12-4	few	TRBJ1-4	TGTGCCAGCAGTTTAGGGACGGGGCGACTGTTTTTT	CASSLGTGRLFF
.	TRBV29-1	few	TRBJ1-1	TGCAGCGTTGCCTCGGGGTGGGGGATGAACACTGAAGCTTTCTTT	CSVASGWGMNTEAFF
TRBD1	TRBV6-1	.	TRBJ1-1	TGTGCCAGCAGTGAAGCCCCCGCAGGGGGGGCTCCTGAAGCTTTCTTT	CASSEAPAGGAPEAFF
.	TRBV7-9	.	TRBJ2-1	TGTGCCAGCAGCTCTCCGACCGACAGGTCCTTC	CASSSPTDRSF
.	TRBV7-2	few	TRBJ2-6	TGTGCCAGCAGCCTAGGGGACTCTGGGGCCAACGTCCTGACTTTC	CASSLGDSGANVLTF
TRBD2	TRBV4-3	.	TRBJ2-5	TGCGCCAGCAGCCAAGAAGGGCTAGCGGGGGGAGAGGAGACCCAGTACTTC	CASSQEGLAGGEETQYF
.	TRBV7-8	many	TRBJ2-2	TGTGCCAGCAGCTCCTGGGACATTCCCGGGGAGCTGTTTTTT	CASSSWDIPGELFF
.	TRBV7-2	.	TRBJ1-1	TGTGCCAGCAGCTGGGGCGCAGGGCGTTCGAACACTGAAGCTTTCTTT	CASSWGAGRSNTEAFF
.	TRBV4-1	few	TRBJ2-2	TGCGCCAGCGCGGGCACTTCGAACACCGGGGAGCTGTTTTTT	CASAGTSNTGELFF
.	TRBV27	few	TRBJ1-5	TGTGCCAGCAGTCCCCTGGGGAATAGCAATCAGCCCCAGCATTTT	CASSPLGNSNQPQHF
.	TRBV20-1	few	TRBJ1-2	TGCAGTGCTTGGGAGATAGGAGATTATGGCTACACCTTC	CSAWEIGDYGYTF
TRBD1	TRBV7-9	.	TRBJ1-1	TGTGCCAGCAGCTCGTTCGACAGGGATGCTTTCTTT	CASSSFDRDAFF
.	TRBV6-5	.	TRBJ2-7	TGTGCCAGCAGTTACTCGAAACCCGAACCGGGGGTCTACGAGCAGTACTTC	CASSYSKPEPGVYEQYF
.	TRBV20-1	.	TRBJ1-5	TGCAGTGCTAGAAGGGCAGGGAATCAGCCCCAGCATTTT	CSARRAGNQPQHF
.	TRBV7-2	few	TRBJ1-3	TGTGCCAGCAGCTTAGGGGGCAGGCCTGGAAACACCATATATTTT	CASSLGGRPGNTIYF
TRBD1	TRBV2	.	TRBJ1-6	TGTGCCAGCAGTCAACAGGGGGCGCAAAATTCACCCCTCCACTTT	CASSQQGAQNSPLHF
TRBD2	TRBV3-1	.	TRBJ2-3	TGTGCCAGCAGCCAATACGGGGGGGCCACAGATACGCAGTATTTT	CASSQYGGATDTQYF
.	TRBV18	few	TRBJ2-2	TGTGCCAGCTCACCTAACGCCGGAACAGGGTACACCGGGGAGCTGTTTTTT	CASSPNAGTGYTGELFF
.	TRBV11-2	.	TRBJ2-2	TGTGCCAGCAGCTTAAGGGCAGCAGGTGGGGAGCTGTTTTTT	CASSLRAAGGELFF
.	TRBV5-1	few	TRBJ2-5	TGCGCCAGCAGCGACGGAGGATTCGGGACCCAGTACTTC	CASSDGGFGTQYF
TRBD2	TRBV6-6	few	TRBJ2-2	TGTGCCAGCAGGCTGGGACTAGCGGGCACCGGGGAGCTGTTTTTT	CASRLGLAGTGELFF
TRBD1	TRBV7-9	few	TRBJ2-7	TGTGCCAGCAGCCCCAGACAGGGACGATACGAGCAGTACTTC	CASSPRQGRYEQYF
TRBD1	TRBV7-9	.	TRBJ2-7	TGTGCCAGCACCACAGGGGGCGAGCAGTACTTC	CASTTGGEQYF
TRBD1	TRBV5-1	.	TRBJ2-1	TGCGCCAGCAACCGGGGCAGGGGACAGATTAATGAGCAGTTCTTC	CASNRGRGQINEQFF
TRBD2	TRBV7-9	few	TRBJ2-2	TGTGCCAGCGCGGGGGGCGCGAACACCGGGGAGCTGTTTTTT	CASAGGANTGELFF
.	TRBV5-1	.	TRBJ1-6	TGCGCCAGCAGCTTGGAACGGACGAGCTCCTATAATTCACCCCTCCACTTT	CASSLERTSSYNSPLHF